A single sample gave rise to the 26 T cell receptor beta chains below, sequenced in a study of cytomegalovirus exposure and HLA in healthy donors. The PCR ran on 60 Vbeta and 13 Jbeta primers. The protocol was immunoSEQ multiplex PCR, while the TCRdb copy is restricted to in-frame clones and leaves out a portion. The sample data list tens of thousands of clones. The source material was PBMCs. These receptors were obtained from a female donor in good health and CMV-seronegative.

V gene TRBV9 combines with J gene TRBJ1-4, with 10 bases lining up with TRBD1. The CDR3 spans 16 residues. The J segment lost 2 bases and the V segment lost 4 bases, leaving 5 bases of the junction unmatched. Germline V gene lookup returns CDR1 SGDLS and CDR2 YYNGEE. CDR3 in amino acids: CASSPGTGATNEKLFF. CDR3 in DNA: TGTGCCAGCAGCCCGGGGACAGGGGCGACTAATGAAAAACTGTTTTTT.

The genes are TRBV20-1 and TRBJ2-1; possible D gene TRBD2, 6 bases. Germline loops: CDR1 DFQATT, CDR2 SNEGSKA (reference sequence). V was pared by 2 bases and J by 9 bases, with 8 bases between. CDR3 size: 11 residues. The CDR3 DNA is TGCAGTGCTAGAAAAGCGGGTGAGCAGTTCTTC. Translation gives CSARKAGEQFF.

The chain links TRBV4-2 to TRBJ2-7, with a weak D call TRBD2 (6 bases). Per germline, CDR1 LGHNA and CDR2 YNFKEQ. V was clipped by 0 bases and J by 3 bases, with 18 bases between them. CDR3 size: 17 residues. The CDR3 loop reads CASSQDLPDGTDYEQYF. The CDR3 coding sequence is TGTGCCAGCAGCCAAGATCTCCCAGACGGGACTGACTACGAGCAGTACTTC.

V and J are TRBV7-9 and TRBJ1-1; 9 positions agree with TRBD1. Germline lookup yields CDR1 SEHNR and CDR2 FQNEAQ (reference sequence). The CDR3 sequence is 17 residues long. V trimming: 1 base; J trimming: 4 bases; junction bases outside the gene matches: 10. DNA of the CDR3: TGTGCCAGCAGCTTAGGGCACGGCGGGACAGGGACCACTGAAGCTTTCTTT. It specifies CASSLGHGGTGTTEAFF.

V is TRBV4-1 and J is TRBJ1-3; 11 bases agree with TRBD1. Germline V gene data show CDR1 as MGHRA and CDR2 as YSYEKL. The CDR3 has 14 residues. The junction had 0 bases not matched to a gene; V was cut back by 6 bases and J by 2 bases. The CDR3 reads CASRDRGPGNTIYF. CDR3 DNA sequence: TGCGCCAGCAGGGACAGGGGGCCTGGAAACACCATATATTTT.

The chain is built from TRBV7-3 and TRBJ1-6; maybe TRBD1 (5 bases). Germline CDR1 SGHTA, CDR2 FQGTGA. V was shortened by 2 bases and J by 8 bases, with 13 bases between the two germline ends. The CDR3 extends over 15 amino acids. For the CDR3, the DNA is TGTGCCAGCAGCTTAGGGCATGCGGGGGATTCACCCCTCCACTTT. Protein: CASSLGHAGDSPLHF.

The rearrangement links TRBV30 to TRBJ1-5; TRBD1 is a possible D gene (6 bases). V was shortened by 1 base and J by 7 bases, with 20 bases between the two germline ends. Germline V CDR1 and CDR2: GTSNPN, SVGIG (reference sequence). The CDR3 contains 16 residues. The CDR3 bases are TGTGCCTGGAGTGGGGTGTCATGGGGGGGGCGGCAGCCCCAGCATTTT. It is translated as CAWSGVSWGGRQPQHF.

The genes are TRBV18 and TRBJ1-6, with no clear D. The germline CDR1 and CDR2 sequences are KGHSH and LQKENI. V was shortened by 1 base and J by 8 bases, with 15 bases between the two germline ends. The CDR3 loop spans 16 amino acids. The CDR3 protein is CASSPRPGLVDSPLHF. DNA for the CDR3: TGTGCCAGCTCACCACGGCCAGGCCTTGTTGATTCACCCCTCCACTTT.

The genes are TRBV6-4 and TRBJ1-2; 8 bases agree with TRBD1. CDR3 length equals 15 residues. Germline lookup yields CDR1 MRHNA and CDR2 SNTAGT. V dropped 4 bases and J dropped 5; count of bases not matched to a gene: 9. In DNA form, the CDR3 reads TGTGCCAGCAGTGGTGCCACAGGGGGTAGATATGGCTACACCTTC. It translates to CASSGATGGRYGYTF.

V and J are TRBV5-1 and TRBJ1-2, with unresolved D. Trimming cost V 0 bases and J 8 bases, with 20 bases left between them. This CDR3 contains 16 residues. From germline, CDR1 is SGHRS and CDR2 YFSETQ. Here the CDR3 reads CASSLGATTNPSGYTF. The CDR3 bases are TGCGCCAGCAGCTTGGGGGCGACCACGAACCCTAGCGGCTACACCTTC. The whole variable domain, filled in from reference TRBV5-1 and TRBJ1-2, reads KAGVTQTPRYLIKTRGQQVTLSCSPISGHRSVSWYQQTPGQGLQFLFEYFSETQRNKGNFPGRFSGRQFSNSRSEMNVSTLELGDSALYLCASSLGATTNPSGYTFGSGTRLTVV.

The rearrangement joins TRBV4-2 to TRBJ1-2; no definite D call. The CDR3 consists of 14 residues. Germline-derived CDR1 and CDR2 are LGHNA and YNFKEQ. V was cut by 4 bases and J by 8 bases, with 17 bases left in between. The CDR3 nucleotides read TGTGCCAGCAGCCCATCCCTAGGACTCGGAGGCTACACCTTC. It is translated as CASSPSLGLGGYTF.

The chain carries TRBV7-9 and TRBJ2-5, with 7 bases lining up with TRBD2. Germline V gene lookup returns CDR1 SEHNR and CDR2 FQNEAQ (reference sequence). Germline trimming cut 5 bases from V and 5 bases from J; bases unmatched to any gene: 8. The CDR3 has 14 amino acids. The CDR3 DNA reads TGTGCCAGCAGCCCCGCCTGGGGAGGGGAGACCCAGTACTTC. This translates into CASSPAWGGETQYF.

The chain uses TRBV4-3 and TRBJ2-2; D possibly corresponds to TRBD1 (6 bases). V was pared by 8 bases and J by 6 bases, with 13 bases between. Germline V gene data show CDR1 as LGHNA and CDR2 as YSLEER. The CDR3 length is 13 residues. CDR3 sequence (DNA): TGCGCCAGCGGAAATCCAGGGGCCGGGGAGCTGTTTTTT. It translates to CASGNPGAGELFF.

The rearrangement uses TRBV4-2 and TRBJ2-7; 12 positions match TRBD2. The CDR3 loop spans 18 amino acids. The V gene end was trimmed by 1 base and the J gene end by 0 bases; junction bases not matched to a gene: 7. Germline V gene lookup returns CDR1 LGHNA and CDR2 YNFKEQ. The CDR3 DNA follows: TGTGCCAGCAGCCAAGGGGCTAGCGGGGGGGGTAGCTCCTACGAGCAGTACTTC. Amino acids: CASSQGASGGGSSYEQYF.

This chain uses TRBV19 with TRBJ2-1; TRBD2 agrees at 9 bases. CDR3 length: 12 amino acids. Germline-derived CDR1 and CDR2 are LNHDA and SQIVND (reference sequence). With 3 bases clipped from V and 10 bases from J, the junction kept 1 base outside the gene matches. CDR3 DNA sequence: TGTGCCAGTAGTATTCTAGCGGGAGAGCAGTTCTTC. It codes for CASSILAGEQFF.

The V call is TRBV19, the J call TRBJ1-2, with D possibly matching TRBD1 (6 bases). V was trimmed by 3 bases and J by 8 bases, leaving 16 bases between them. CDR1 LNHDA and CDR2 SQIVND come from the germline V gene (reference sequence). The CDR3 is 14 amino acids. CDR3 DNA: TGTGCCAGTAGTATGCATCAGGGGCCGGAGGGCTACACCTTC. Translating gives CASSMHQGPEGYTF. Complete variable domain (other parts from reference TRBV19 and TRBJ1-2): DGGITQSPKYLFRKEGQNVTLSCEQNLNHDAMYWYRQDPGQGLRLIYYSQIVNDFQKGDIAEGYSVSREKKESFPLTVTSAQKNPTAFYLCASSMHQGPEGYTFGSGTRLTVV.

V is TRBV4-3 and J is TRBJ1-1; 7 positions match TRBD1. This CDR3 is built from 14 residues. Looked up from germline, CDR1 is LGHNA and CDR2 is YSLEER. The J segment lost 1 base and the V segment lost 2 bases, leaving 1 base of the junction unmatched. The CDR3 is CASSQNRGNTEAFF. DNA for the CDR3: TGCGCCAGCAGCCAAAACAGGGGGAACACTGAAGCTTTCTTT.

The chain uses TRBV4-3 and TRBJ1-2; no definite D call. Trimming took 6 bases from V and 0 from J, leaving 14 bases between them. The CDR3 is made up of 15 amino acids. The germline CDR1 and CDR2 sequences are LGHNA and YSLEER. CDR3: CASSPTYSSNYGYTF. The CDR3 bases are TGCGCCAGCAGTCCAACCTACAGTTCTAACTATGGCTACACCTTC.

The chain has TRBV6-5 and TRBJ2-7; TRBD1 aligns across 11 bases. The V gene end was trimmed by 5 bases and the J gene end by 3 bases; junction bases not matched to a gene: 3. CDR1 is MNHEY, CDR2 SVGAGI, per germline. CDR3 length: 14 amino acids. CDR3 DNA: TGTGCCAGCAGTGGGGGGACAGGGGGCTACGAGCAGTACTTC. Its protein is CASSGGTGGYEQYF.

The rearrangement uses TRBV9 and TRBJ1-2; 9 nucleotides agree with TRBD1. This CDR3 is 18 amino acids long. V shed 4 bases and J 1 base; nucleotides not matched to a gene: 14. Germline-derived CDR1 and CDR2 are SGDLS and YYNGEE. This CDR3 is CASSSKAHSGQGNYGYTF. CDR3 coding DNA: TGTGCCAGCAGCTCTAAGGCGCATTCGGGACAGGGTAACTATGGCTACACCTTC.

V usage is TRBV7-6 and J usage is TRBJ2-7; possible D gene TRBD1, 6 bases. Germline-derived CDR1 and CDR2 are SGHVS and FNYEAQ. CDR3 length equals 15 residues. Trimming removed 0 bases at V and 1 base at J, with 10 bases between. This chain's CDR3 is CASSLAGHPSYEQYF. The CDR3 DNA reads TGTGCCAGCAGCTTAGCGGGACACCCATCCTACGAGCAGTACTTC.

CDR3 nucleotides: TGTGCCAGTAGGTCTGGAGGAGCCTACAATGAGCAGTTCTTC. Its translation is CASRSGGAYNEQFF. The rearrangement uses TRBV19 and TRBJ2-1; D might be TRBD2 (5 bases). The CDR3 is 14 residues long. V dropped 6 bases and J dropped 2 bases, with 11 bases sitting between them. Germline V gene lookup returns CDR1 LNHDA and CDR2 SQIVND (reference sequence). Full variable domain (remainder filled in from reference TRBV19 and TRBJ2-1): DGGITQSPKYLFRKEGQNVTLSCEQNLNHDAMYWYRQDPGQGLRLIYYSQIVNDFQKGDIAEGYSVSREKKESFPLTVTSAQKNPTAFYLCASRSGGAYNEQFFGPGTRLTVL.

The rearrangement links TRBV21-1 to TRBJ1-5; the listed D gene, TRBD1, was not tested against the DNA. TRBV21-1 is recorded as a pseudogene. CDR3 length: 13 amino acids. CDR3 coding DNA: TGTGCCAGCAGCAAAGGTACATATCAGCCCCAGCATTTT. Encoded protein: CASSKGTYQPQHF.

As for this clone: Other DNA sequences in the same sample also yield this CDR3. The chain has TRBV7-3 and TRBJ1-1, with 9 bases fitting TRBD1. J lost 2 bases, V lost 2 bases, and 3 bases had no gene match. The CDR3 covers 15 residues. Germline V gene sequence: CDR1 SGHTA, CDR2 FQGTGA. The CDR3 sequence is CASSLGTGRNTEAFF. For the CDR3, the DNA is TGTGCCAGCAGCTTAGGGACAGGGAGAAACACTGAAGCTTTCTTT.

The chain joins TRBV19 to TRBJ2-1; D might be TRBD2 (7 bases). This CDR3 contains 13 residues. Between the trimmed V and J ends, which lost 8 bases and 9 bases, there was a span of 17 bases. Germline CDR1 is LNHDA and CDR2 is SQIVND (reference sequence). This CDR3 is CASRGGGESEQFF. The CDR3 region has the DNA TGTGCCAGTCGAGGGGGGGGAGAAAGTGAGCAGTTCTTC.

The chain recombines TRBV29-1 with TRBJ1-2, with TRBD1 as a possible D gene (6 bases). This CDR3 is built from 11 residues. Germline assignment: CDR1 SQVTM and CDR2 ANQGSEA. V gave up 7 bases and J gave up 2 bases, with 8 bases separating them. CDR3 in DNA: TGCAGCGCCGGACAGAACTATGGCTACACCTTC. It translates to CSAGQNYGYTF.